This T cell receptor beta chain comes out of a study of human T cells and chemical hapten exposure. Overall study context: Sensitizing treatment utilized 2% DPC over a roughly 2 cm by roughly 2 cm portion of upper inner arm skin.

During construction of the library, unique molecular identifiers were attached to individual cDNA molecules for quantitative, reproducible TCR counting. TCRdb itself ran the RACE reads through MiXCR, one entry per CDR3 protein. The sample has 380,000 or so distinct CDR3 sequences, about 4.4% seen once; the top ten hold under 2.5%. Time point specified: patch test 1, 2 weeks after DPC sensitization. The treatment was: therapeutic diphenylcyclopropenone sensitization with weekly scalp DPC. This clonotype was counted a few times. Its antigen is currently unknown. Overall study findings and caveats: High-frequency TCRs, those above 1 in 1000, stayed the same after DPC sensitization.

V lost 8 bases and J lost 2, with 10 bases in between. The CDR3 length is 12 residues. CDR1 SNHLY and CDR2 FYNNEI come from the germline V gene. The sample in question was whole blood, obtained in connection with sensitization to the hapten diphenylcyclopropenone (DPC). The chain employs TRBV2 and TRBJ2-7; D not certain. The sequence derives from a woman aged 50 to 65 with alopecia areata. Some clones in this sample may be carry-over from other donors' samples. CDR3 nucleotides: TGTGCCAGCGCCGCGTTCCCCTACGAGCAGTACTTC. As protein: CASAAFPYEQYF.